Following are 30 T cell receptor delta chains from one sample sequenced in a study of γδ T cells in repeated Plasmodium falciparum infection. Gammadelta T cells were flow-sorted from PBMC into Vgamma9/Vdelta2+ and Vdelta2-negative populations for bulk analysis. TCRdb re-processed the multiplex PCR reads using CATT. This table has around 50,000 delta-chain clones, 1.9% appearing once. The sample taken for sequencing was gamma-delta T cells from blood. Receptors originate from a pool of human donors (malaria-infected and uninfected, not separated).

The sample holds many counts of this clone. The chain couples TRDV1 to TRDJ1, with 7 bases that match TRDD2. This CDR3 contains 22 residues. CDR1 is TSWWSYY, CDR2 QGS, per germline. With V trimmed by 5 bases and J by 1 base, 28 bases remained unmatched. Written as DNA, the CDR3 is TGTGCTCTTGGGAGTGGGCCTTCCTTCATGTCGTGGGCCTCCTCCATCACCGATAAACTCATCTTT. Translating gives CALGSGPSFMSWASSITDKLIF.

As regards this clone: TCRdb pairs this DNA with a much larger clone's protein that differs at residue 7, likely a read error; the protein shown was translated from the DNA. As DNA, the CDR3 is TGTGCCTGTGACTTACTGGAGGATAGGTACACCGATAAACTCATCTTT. Its protein is CACDLLEDRYTDKLIF. The chain recombines TRDV2 with TRDJ1; possible D gene TRDD3, 5 bases. The J gene, not given by TCRdb, was assigned here from a germline match of the nucleotide sequence. Germline CDR1 reads GEAIGNYY; CDR2 reads EKD. There are 16 residues in the CDR3. Trimming took off 3 bases at V and 0 bases at J, with 16 bases between the two ends.

This clone was recorded many times. TCRdb records a much larger clone's protein for this DNA, with a difference at residue 5 that likely arises from a read error; the protein given is the translation of the DNA. The DNA for the CDR3 is TGTGCTCTTGGGGCCCCAAATGTGCCGGATAAACTCATCTTT. This gives the protein CALGAPNVPDKLIF. This chain links TRDV1 with TRDJ1; no definite D call. In the absence of a J gene in TCRdb, the DNA was matched to germline to assign it here. Germline V lookup: CDR1 TSWWSYY, CDR2 QGS. V shed 4 bases and J shed 5 bases, with 14 bases lying between them. The CDR3 has 14 residues.

Regarding this clone: A read error likely explains this, since a far larger clone differs by one base. The sample holds other DNA sequences that translate to the same CDR3. The chain combines TRDV1 with TRDJ1; TRDD3 agrees at 10 bases. The J gene comes from matching the DNA to germline here; TCRdb lacks it. Germline V gives CDR1 TSWWSYY, CDR2 QGS. This CDR3 region has 23 residues. V gave up 2 bases and J gave up 0 bases; unmatched junction bases: 24. The chain's CDR3 is CALGELLPARGRGGIRDTDKLIF. In DNA, the CDR3 is TGTGCTCTTGGGGAATTGCTTCCTGCGCGAGGGAGAGGGGGGATACGCGACACCGATAAACTCATCTTT.

This clone occurred many times. TCRdb's protein for this DNA is that of a much larger clone and differs from the translation at residue 12, likely a read error; the protein shown is the DNA translation. This chain joins TRDV2 and TRDJ1, with TRDD3 matching 7 bases. Here the J gene was assigned by germline matching of the DNA, as TCRdb has none. Germline CDR1 is GEAIGNYY and CDR2 is EKD. The CDR3 length is 15 residues. The CDR3 protein is CACDTKGGSTDRLIF. The DNA of the CDR3 is TGTGCCTGTGACACAAAGGGGGGATCCACCGATAGACTCATCTTT.

The sample holds a few counts of this clone. The mismatch at residue 10 between this DNA's translation and the TCRdb protein of a much larger clone likely reflects a read error; the protein shown is translated from the DNA. The chain employs TRDV1 and TRDJ1; D remains unclear. Here the J gene was assigned by germline matching of the DNA, as TCRdb has none. CDR3 length: 13 amino acids. V gave up 0 bases and J gave up 10 bases, with 12 bases separating them. Per germline, CDR1 TSWWSYY and CDR2 QGS. The CDR3 here is CALGELYVGILIF. The CDR3 DNA follows: TGTGCTCTTGGGGAACTCTACGTGGGTATACTCATCTTT.

The sample holds a few counts of this clone. The translation of this DNA and the TCRdb protein of a much larger clone differ at residue 8, probably owing to a read error; the protein shown here is translated from the DNA. The chain has TRDV3 and TRDJ1; possible D gene TRDD3, 6 bases. The J gene, absent from TCRdb, was called here by matching the DNA to germline. CDR1 TVYSNPD and CDR2 GDNSRS come from the germline V gene (reference sequence). Trimming took 4 bases from V and 0 from J, leaving 33 bases between them. The CDR3 sequence is 20 residues long. The CDR3 DNA sequence: TGTGCCTACAAAACCTACTGGGCTGCCACCGTATCCACTTACACCGATAAACTCATCTTT. It yields the protein CAYKTYWAATVSTYTDKLIF.

A word on this clone: The protein in TCRdb stems from a much larger clone and differs at residue 16 from this DNA's translation, likely a read error; here the protein is translated from the DNA. The chain couples TRDV1 to TRDJ1; 8 bases align to TRDD2. Here the J gene came from matching the DNA to germline, since TCRdb omits it. CDR1 is TSWWSYY and CDR2 is QGS in the germline V gene. Trimming cost V 0 bases and J 7 bases; bases outside gene matches: 25. The CDR3 has 21 residues. In nucleotides, the CDR3 is TGTGCTCTTGGGGAACTCCCCACCTTCCTAATCACTTTCTGGGGAAGCGGTAAACTCATCTTT. It codes for CALGELPTFLITFWGSGKLIF.

Comment on this clone: A far larger clone is a single base away, which makes a read error likely. This chain uses TRDV1 with TRDJ1; 8 nucleotides agree with TRDD3. The J gene was not available in TCRdb and was assigned here by matching the DNA to germline segments. CDR1 is TSWWSYY and CDR2 is QGS in the germline V gene. The CDR3 runs to 16 residues. CDR3 coding DNA: TGCGCTCTTGGGGAACCACCAAGGGGATACCCCGATAAACTCATCTTT. Translated: CALGEPPRGYPDKLIF.

This clone was detected only a few times. The protein TCRdb gives is from a much larger clone and does not agree with this DNA's translation at residue 10, likely a read error; the protein shown here comes from the DNA. The V call is TRDV1, the J call TRDJ2; TRDD3 aligns across 7 bases. The J gene, missing from TCRdb, was assigned here through DNA to germline matching. This CDR3 spans 22 amino acids. The V and J ends lost 6 bases and 0 bases, in that order; junction bases with no gene match: 25. Per germline, CDR1 TSWWSYY and CDR2 QGS. CDR3 sequence reads: CALGLKSRRVGDHYSLTAQLFF. CDR3 coding DNA: TGTGCTCTTGGCCTAAAATCCCGGCGAGTGGGGGACCACTATTCTTTGACAGCACAACTCTTCTTT.

This clone was counted between two and nine times. TCRdb shows a much larger clone's protein in place of this DNA's translation, and the two differ at residue 5, likely through a read error; the protein shown is translated from the DNA. This chain uses TRDV1 with TRDJ1, with D tentatively TRDD3 (5 bases). The length of the CDR3 is 15 residues. V was pared by 4 bases and J by 6 bases, with 18 bases between. The germline V gene has CDR1 TSWWSYY and CDR2 QGS. The CDR3 loop reads CALGVSPPGPYKLIF. CDR3 nucleotide sequence: TGTGCTCTTGGGGTAAGCCCACCTGGGCCCTATAAACTCATCTTT.

Details on this clone: The translation of this DNA and the TCRdb protein of a much larger clone differ at residue 14, probably owing to a read error; the protein shown here is translated from the DNA. This chain links TRDV1 with TRDJ1; D possibly corresponds to TRDD2 (5 bases). The J gene, missing from TCRdb, was assigned here through DNA to germline matching. Germline V gene lookup returns CDR1 TSWWSYY and CDR2 QGS. The CDR3 runs to 17 residues. The CDR3 sequence: CALGEDPSLIYTDRLIF. In nucleotides, the CDR3 is TGTGCTCTTGGGGAAGACCCTTCTCTTATCTACACCGATAGACTCATCTTT.

This clone was recorded at least ten times. Only one base separates this from a far larger clonotype, so it likely reflects a read error. The identical CDR3 is also encoded by other nucleotide sequences in the sample. The V gene is given as TRDV2, and no J gene call is available; the DNA was not used to check the table's D call, TRDD3. The CDR3 has 15 residues. CDR1 is GEAIGNYY, CDR2 EKD, per germline. This chain's CDR3 is CACDPLGDTTDKLIF. The CDR3, as DNA: TGTGCCTGTGACCCTCTGGGGGACACCACCGATAAACTCATCTTC.

Comments on this clone: The protein recorded in TCRdb matches a much larger clone and deviates from this DNA's translation at residue 9, suggesting a read error; the protein here is obtained by translating the DNA. The chain links TRDV3 to TRDJ1; D gene uncertain. Germline V CDR1 and CDR2: TVYSNPD, GDNSRS (reference sequence). The CDR3 is 21 residues long. V gave up 3 bases and J gave up 0 bases, with 35 bases separating them. CDR3 bases: TGTGCCTTCACTACTGTACCTTACAGCAGCCCGTATCATGCTAACACCGATAAACTCATCTTT. This gives the protein CAFTTVPYSSPYHANTDKLIF.

This clone was counted only a few times. Only one base separates this from a far larger clonotype, so it likely reflects a read error. This sample includes further DNA sequences coding for the same CDR3. The chain recombines TRDV1 with TRDJ1; 11 bases map to TRDD3. Germline matching of the DNA provided the J gene here, since TCRdb leaves it blank. CDR1 and CDR2 from the germline V gene are TSWWSYY and QGS. V was pared by 2 bases and J by 4 bases, with 30 bases of the junction left unmatched. This CDR3 has 24 amino acids. The CDR3 DNA follows: TGTGCTCTTGGGGAAACTGCGGTTCGGAATGACCTAATTGTACTGGGGGATAATCACGATAAACTCATCTTT. Translation: CALGETAVRNDLIVLGDNHDKLIF.

Details on this clone: The translation of this DNA and the TCRdb protein of a much larger clone differ at residue 14, probably owing to a read error; the protein shown here is translated from the DNA. This chain uses TRDV2 with TRDJ1, with 11 bases identical to TRDD3. Because TCRdb records no J gene, it was assigned here through a match of the DNA to germline. With V trimmed by 8 bases and J by 0 bases, 25 bases remained unmatched. In germline, CDR1 is GEAIGNYY, CDR2 EKD. CDR3 length: 21 amino acids. The CDR3 sequence: CASRPKYLYYWGIWDTDKLIF. Written as DNA, the CDR3 is TGTGCCTCCCGACCGAAATACCTTTACTACTGGGGGATATGGGACACCGATAAACTCATCTTT.

This clone was recorded at least ten times. The chain employs TRDV1 and TRDJ1; a weak D match, TRDD3 (6 bases). This CDR3 is built from 20 residues. Germline CDR1 and CDR2: TSWWSYY and QGS. Trimming took 1 base from V and 2 from J, leaving 26 bases between them. The CDR3 bases are TGTGCTCTTGGGGAACCTGTCGTTTGGTGGGGGGAATGGGGTACCGATAAACTCATCTTT. Its protein is CALGEPVVWWGEWGTDKLIF.

This clone has just a few counts. This DNA translates differently at residue 16 from the TCRdb protein, which is that of a much larger clone; a read error is likely, and the protein shown is the DNA's own translation. J is TRDJ1 and V is TRDV1; D perhaps matches TRDD3 (5 bases). The J gene was not available in TCRdb and was assigned here by matching the DNA to germline segments. Germline CDR1 TSWWSYY, CDR2 QGS. This CDR3 has 22 residues. Trimming pared 4 bases from V and 3 bases from J, leaving 36 bases between. This CDR3 is CALGGLPAPAILGGFTPDKLIF. The DNA for the CDR3 is TGTGCTCTTGGGGGACTGCCGGCGCCCGCTATATTAGGGGGCTTTACCCCCGATAAACTCATCTTT.

Many counts were recorded for this clone. The TCRdb protein, from a much larger clone, departs from this DNA's translation at residue 8, likely by read error; the protein shown derives from the DNA. The rearrangement links TRDV3 to TRDJ1; no clear D. CDR1 is TVYSNPD, CDR2 GDNSRS, per germline (reference sequence). This CDR3 spans 18 amino acids. Trimming took 4 bases from V and 5 from J, leaving 32 bases between them. The CDR3 coding sequence is TGTGCCTCCCGGAAAAATCGCCCCAGCCTTAGTCGTGGGGATAAACTCATCTTT. The encoded protein is CASRKNRPSLSRGDKLIF.

This clone occurred many times. TCRdb has a much larger clone's protein, which differs at residue 15 from the translation of this DNA, likely because of a read error; what is shown is the protein translated from the DNA. The chain couples TRDV1 to TRDJ1, with a weak D call TRDD3 (5 bases). The germline V gene has CDR1 TSWWSYY and CDR2 QGS. CDR3 size: 22 residues. Trimming took 3 bases from V and 0 from J, leaving 32 bases between them. The CDR3 sequence is CALGDPWPHLLRTGGYTDKLIF. CDR3 sequence (DNA): TGTGCTCTTGGGGACCCTTGGCCCCATCTTCTACGTACCGGGGGGTACACCGATAAACTCATCTTT.

A remark on this clone: TCRdb shows a much larger clone's protein in place of this DNA's translation, and the two differ at residue 20, likely through a read error; the protein shown is translated from the DNA. The V gene is TRDV1, the J gene TRDJ1; 11 positions match TRDD3. From germline, CDR1 is TSWWSYY and CDR2 QGS. The length of the CDR3 is 24 residues. CDR3 protein: CALGELETIYWGIRMGRYTNKLIF. As DNA, the CDR3 is TGTGCTCTTGGGGAACTGGAAACTATATACTGGGGGATAAGGATGGGCCGCTACACCAATAAACTCATCTTT.

In its sample, this clone was seen many times. It differs at one base from a far larger clone, so likely a read error. The sample holds other DNA sequences that translate to the same CDR3. The J gene is TRDJ1, the V gene TRDV1, with D perhaps matching TRDD2 (7 bases). CDR3 length: 25 residues. Germline CDR1 is TSWWSYY and CDR2 is QGS. The V gene lost 1 base and the J gene lost 2 bases, with 41 bases spanning the gap. DNA for the CDR3: TGTGCTCTTGGGGAACCTCATTTCCTACGGGGTTCGTTACGCTGGGGAGCCTCCTATACCGATAAACTCATCTTT. Its translation: CALGEPHFLRGSLRWGASYTDKLIF.

Only a few counts were recorded for this clone. TCRdb records a much larger clone's protein for this DNA, with a difference at residue 9 that likely arises from a read error; the protein given is the translation of the DNA. The rearrangement links TRDV1 to TRDJ1; tentatively, D is TRDD3 (5 bases). The J gene, left out of TCRdb, was set here by checking the DNA against germline. The germline gives CDR1 TSWWSYY, CDR2 QGS. The CDR3 has 13 residues. Trimming took off 0 bases at V and 8 bases at J, with 10 bases between the two ends. The DNA for the CDR3 is TGTGCTCTTGGGGAACTTCCGGGGGTAAAACTCATCTTT. This codes for CALGELPGVKLIF.

A remark on this clone: TCRdb records a much larger clone's protein for this DNA, with a difference at residue 5 that likely arises from a read error; the protein given is the translation of the DNA. The V and J genes are TRDV1 and TRDJ1; either TRDD2 or TRDD3 may fit D (7 bases each). TCRdb records no J gene; here it was assigned by comparing the DNA to germline. Trimming cost V 3 bases and J 4 bases, with 39 bases left between them. This CDR3 is built from 23 residues. Per germline, CDR1 TSWWSYY and CDR2 QGS. The CDR3 DNA reads as TGTGCTCTTGGGGAGACCTTACAGTTTTCCTACGTCCGGGGGATCGTAACTTACGATAAACTCATCTTT. It yields the protein CALGETLQFSYVRGIVTYDKLIF.

As for this clone: The protein given by TCRdb reflects a much larger clone and differs at residue 19 from this DNA's translation, likely from a read error; the protein shown is the DNA's translation. With the J gene uncalled, the V gene is TRDV2; whether TRDD3, the table's D call, matches the DNA was not checked. The germline V gene encodes CDR1 GEAIGNYY and CDR2 EKD. The CDR3 is 21 amino acids. CDR3 coding DNA: TGTGCCTGTGACACCGAAAGGGTTCTTACTGGGGGATATCCGTACACCGATAAATTCATCTTT. Translation: CACDTERVLTGGYPYTDKFIF.

As to this clone: A far larger clone is only one base removed, so a read error is likely. The identical CDR3 is also encoded by other nucleotide sequences in the sample. The chain has TRDV1 and TRDJ1; 9 bases match TRDD3. In the absence of a J gene in TCRdb, the DNA was matched to germline to assign it here. Germline trimming cut 2 bases from V and 0 bases from J; bases unmatched to any gene: 19. The CDR3 runs to 21 residues. Germline assignment: CDR1 TSWWSYY and CDR2 QGS. This CDR3 reads CALGEGQLSVLGDTYTDKLIF. CDR3 DNA sequence: TGTGCTCTTGGGGAAGGTCAACTATCCGTACTAGGGGATACGTACACCGATAAACTCATCTTT.

This clone was seen only a few times. TCRdb's protein, taken from a much larger clone, differs from this DNA's translation at residue 27, likely owing to a read error; the protein displayed comes from the DNA. V is TRDV3 and J is TRDJ3, with 11 bases that match TRDD3. There are 29 residues in the CDR3. Looked up from germline, CDR1 is TVYSNPD and CDR2 is GDNSRS (reference sequence). The CDR3 coding sequence is TGTGCCTTCCCCGTGCCTTCCTACCCCAGATCCGCCAATTACTGGGGGATAATCGTCGGGGCCTGGGACACCCGACAGATATTTTTC. Its protein product is CAFPVPSYPRSANYWGIIVGAWDTRQIFF.

With respect to this clone: A read error likely explains this, since a far larger clone differs by one base. The identical CDR3 is also encoded by other nucleotide sequences in the sample. The chain joins TRDV1 to TRDJ2, with 8 bases matching TRDD3. TCRdb lists no J gene, so it was determined here by aligning the DNA to germline. The ends lost 5 bases at V and 6 bases at J; junction bases unmatched: 23. The CDR3 loop spans 20 amino acids. Germline CDR1 reads TSWWSYY; CDR2 reads QGS. The CDR3 spells CALGNRIPYWGPRGAAQLFF. CDR3 nucleotide sequence: TGTGCTCTTGGGAATCGTATCCCGTACTGGGGGCCCCGGGGGGCAGCACAACTCTTCTTT.

Remarks on this clone: For this DNA, TCRdb reports the protein of a much larger clone, which diverges at residue 5, most likely from a read error; the protein presented here is translated directly from the DNA. V gene TRDV1 combines with J gene TRDJ1, with unresolved D. No J gene was available from TCRdb, and it was assigned here by a germline match of the DNA. The CDR3 is 21 residues long. CDR1 and CDR2 (germline): TSWWSYY, QGS. V was shortened by 4 bases and J by 0 bases, with 30 bases between the two germline ends. The CDR3 coding sequence is TGTGCTCTTGGGGGTGGGCGTACACCCCGAGGGCCGTGGGAGTACACCGATAAACTCATCTTT. It codes for CALGGGRTPRGPWEYTDKLIF.

This clone occurred a few times. TCRdb attributes to this sequence the protein of a much larger clone, which differs from the DNA translation at residue 25; a read error is likely, and the protein displayed is translated from the DNA. CDR3 in DNA: TGTGCTCTTGGGGAACTAGTCCCCAGATACCTTCCCGTCAACCAAACTGGGGGATACTCAAGTCAAAAATGGGGGCTCATCTTT. Encoded protein: CALGELVPRYLPVNQTGGYSSQKWGLIF. No J gene was called, and the V gene is TRDV1; the table's D gene call, TRDD3, was not cross checked with the DNA. The CDR3 spans 28 residues. Germline assignment: CDR1 TSWWSYY and CDR2 QGS.